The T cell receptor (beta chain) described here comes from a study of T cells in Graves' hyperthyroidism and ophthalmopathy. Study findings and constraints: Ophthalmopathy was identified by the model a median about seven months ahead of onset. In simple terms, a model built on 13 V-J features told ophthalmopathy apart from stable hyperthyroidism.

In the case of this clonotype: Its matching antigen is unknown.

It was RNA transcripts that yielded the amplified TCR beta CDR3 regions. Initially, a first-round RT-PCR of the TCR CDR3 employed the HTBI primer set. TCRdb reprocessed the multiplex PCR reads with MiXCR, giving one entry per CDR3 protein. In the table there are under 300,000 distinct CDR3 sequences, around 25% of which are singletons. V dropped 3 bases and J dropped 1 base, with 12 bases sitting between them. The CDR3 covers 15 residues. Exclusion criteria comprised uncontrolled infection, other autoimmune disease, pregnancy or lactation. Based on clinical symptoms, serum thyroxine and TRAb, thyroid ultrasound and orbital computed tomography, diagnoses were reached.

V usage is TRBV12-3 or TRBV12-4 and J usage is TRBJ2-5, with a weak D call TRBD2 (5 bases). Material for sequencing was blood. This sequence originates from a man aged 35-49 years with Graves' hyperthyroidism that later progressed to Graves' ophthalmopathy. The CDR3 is CASSFSGEVQETQYF. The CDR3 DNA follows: TGTGCCAGCAGTTTTTCCGGGGAAGTCCAAGAGACCCAGTACTTC.